This note documents a single T cell receptor beta chain sequence. The antigen it recognizes is unknown. The sample holds no much larger clone one base away, and base qualities are not on file. The same CDR3 is also encoded by other DNA sequences in this sample. These data are taken from a study of beta chain features in type 1 diabetes (dated by TCRdb to between 2017 and 2018). The study in broad terms: Mean age, gender distribution, total cell number and subset yield did not differ between patients and healthy donors. The study compared TCRB repertoires of sorted circulating CD4+ T cell subsets between recently diagnosed type 1 diabetes patients and matched healthy donors. A total of some 100,000,000 sorted cells were examined across all samples, and a strong correlation was observed between cell number per subset and RNA yield. Whereas all 30 or so donors provided naive and central memory subsets, regulatory and stem cell-like memory subsets were isolated from just 8 patients and about 8 healthy donors.

From each donor, a single peripheral blood sample of about 100 mL on average was drawn into heparinised tubes. A BD FACSAria II and a panel including CD45RO, CCR7, CD25, CD127, CD95 and CD27 were used to sort naive, central memory, regulatory and stem cell-like memory CD4+ T cells. Purity was above 95% for every sorted population. PBMCs were separated immediately by Lymphoprep density gradient centrifugation and were stained directly, without being cultured. To minimize batch effects, samples were stained and sorted in pairs, one healthy donor with one patient per experiment. What the work shows at the level of the full study, not this receptor alone: In all four CD4+ subsets, TCRB CDR3 length was moderately but significantly shorter in type 1 diabetes patients. PCR may preferentially amplify shorter templates, but because patient and control samples were amplified and corrected together, any resulting skew would affect both groups equally. Fewer insertions and more nucleotide deletions at VDJ recombination sites were observed in patients with type 1 diabetes, implying thymic rearrangement abnormalities. Naive, central memory and regulatory TCRB repertoires appeared to be more alike among patients than among healthy donors. Because cDNA was sequenced instead of genomic DNA, activated cells with high expression could be over-represented, although the groups did not differ in activation or CD3 levels. Only small numbers of individuals were included in the HLA sub-analyses, which left unresolved whether HLA type had any influence on TCRB rearrangement.

From the cysteine through the phenylalanine, the CDR3 covers 14 amino acids. Only CDR3 DNA remains: 42 bases, in frame from the first base. CDR1 and CDR2, per the germline V gene, are MNHEY and SVGAGI. The junction carries 9 bases between V and J, which are trimmed by 2 bases and 2 bases respectively. The entire isolated RNA was reverse transcribed using the High Capacity cDNA Reverse Transcription Kit, and thus expressed TCRB transcripts were sequenced. Deep immunoSEQ sequencing was applied to naive, central memory and regulatory T cell samples, giving an average of around 4 million total reads per sample. Sorted cells were lysed in RLT buffer, and RNA was extracted using DNase-treated RNeasy Micro or Mini kits according to cell number. To prevent cross-contamination, each cell subset was processed individually, whereas patient and healthy donor samples were processed jointly. The immunoSEQ multiplex PCR was used to amplify TCRB sequences from cDNA, yielding 87-bp fragments that span the CDR3 region. Amplicons were sequenced on the Illumina HiSeq platform. The study's processing was this. Synthetic template baselines were used to correct PCR bias computationally, reads within Hamming distance 2 were collapsed, and singletons that could not be merged were discarded. Reads were aligned to IMGT to assign V, D and J genes, CDR3 length, and insertions or deletions at six rearrangement sites. Within each subset, clonotype counts were normalized to sorted cell number, and only after that were true diversity and Gini coefficients computed with the tcR R package. Repertoire sharing was quantified using the overlap coefficient calculated on TCRB nucleotide sequences. As a proxy for the pre-selection repertoire, out-of-frame TCRB sequences from naive cells were analyzed. TCRdb carries this immuneACCESS record with in-frame sequences only. Its versions omit some clonotypes, under half of them owing to an unresolved V gene in the studies checked, with the rest unexplained. D and trimming come from the DNA, and the V and J calls and clone size come from that table. In this sample the table shows 600,000 to 700,000 clones, 9.5% to 15% of which occur a single time. Together, the top ten hold more than 0.095% of the sample.

This chain is built from TRBV6-5 and TRBJ1-2, with TRBD1 tentatively as D gene (6 bases match). The TCR sequence derives from a man younger than 40 with type 1 diabetes. The sample was naive CD4+ T cells from blood. What this sample's cell subset or site label stands for: true naive CD4+ T cells. The encoded CDR3 is CASSYGGPNYGYTF. In nucleotides, the sequence is TGTGCCAGCAGTTACGGGGGGCCGAACTATGGCTACACCTTC.